Below are 4 T cell receptor beta chains sequenced from a single sample in a study of blood T cells in healthy people across ages. The second PCR ran 7 to 11 cycles with a sample-barcoded 5' primer and J-beta primers. TCRdb reanalysed the 5' RACE reads using MiXCR and keeps one entry per CDR3 protein. The sample includes more than 1.4 million distinct CDR3 sequences, approximately 42% of them seen just once. Sequencing was done on a sample of blood. These receptors came from a young woman in good health.

The chain has TRBV10-3 and TRBJ1-2; a possible D gene is TRBD1 (6 bases). The CDR3 has 14 amino acids. Germline V lookup: CDR1 ENHRY, CDR2 SYGVKD. V was cut by 3 bases and J by 5 bases, with 13 bases left in between. CDR3 amino acids: CAISEAGAGYGYTF. CDR3 DNA: TGTGCCATCAGTGAAGCGGGGGCGGGGTATGGCTACACCTTC.

This clonotype was seen more than once but under ten times. The chain uses TRBV20-1 and TRBJ2-4, with 14 bases matching TRBD2. The CDR3 is 13 residues long. J gave up 13 bases and V 5 bases, and 7 bases lay outside the gene matches. The germline gives CDR1 DFQATT, CDR2 SNEGSKA (reference sequence). CDR3 DNA sequence: TGCAGTGCTTATGGGACTAGCGGGAGTGAGCAGTACTTC. Amino acids: CSAYGTSGSEQYF.

This rearrangement joins TRBV6-1 to TRBJ1-5; 11 bases agree with TRBD1. Losses at the gene ends were 5 bases for V and 4 bases for J; bases not matched to a gene: 4. The CDR3 length is 15 residues. Looked up from germline, CDR1 is MNHNS and CDR2 is SASEGT. The CDR3 sequence: CASSQDRGPNQPQHF. The CDR3 DNA reads TGTGCCAGCAGTCAGGACAGGGGGCCTAATCAGCCCCAGCATTTT.

The genes are TRBV6-5 and TRBJ2-5; the match to TRBD1 covers 9 bases. The J segment lost 5 bases and the V segment lost 0 bases, leaving 16 bases of the junction unmatched. The CDR3 has 19 residues. The germline gives CDR1 MNHEY, CDR2 SVGAGI. This CDR3 reads CASSYSPPGQGPLLETQYF. CDR3 nucleotide sequence: TGTGCCAGCAGTTACTCGCCCCCGGGACAGGGACCCCTCCTGGAGACCCAGTACTTC.